The clone carrying this T cell receptor beta chain was counted once. Original handling: Nucleated cell counts were estimated from reference gene primer amplification. Sequencing was performed with immunoSEQ multiplex PCR; in TCRdb, only in-frame clones are kept and a portion is missing. V and J calls and clone size are those listed in that table; D and trimming were worked out from the DNA. The repertoire consists of 61,000 or so clones, with roughly 86% occurring once and the leading ten covering roughly a fifth. The sample comes from a study of blood T cell repertoires in COVID-19. Study overall: COVID-19 samples, acute and convalescent, were from the United States, Italy and Spain. In each case, the material was cDNA or gDNA derived from T cells, B-cell-depleted T cells, or PBMCs.

Losses at the gene ends were 3 bases for V and 3 bases for J; bases not matched to a gene: 6. Germline V lookup: CDR1 WSHSY, CDR2 SAAADI. CDR3 size: 15 residues. The chain links TRBV10-2 to TRBJ2-7; 9 nucleotides line up with TRBD1. Sequenced input: peripheral blood. This clonotype was obtained from a woman aged 45 to 65 with active or convalescent COVID-19. CDR3 nucleotides: TGCGCCAGCAGTGACCGGGGACAGGGTTTCTACGAGCAGTACTTC. Translating gives CASSDRGQGFYEQYF.